These 14 T cell receptor beta chains were sequenced from one sample in a study of blood T cell repertoires in COVID-19. Assay: immunoSEQ multiplex PCR; the TCRdb copy retains only in-frame clones and omits some. The data show tens of thousands of clones, with 77% seen just once and approximately 30% held by the top ten. Sequencing was done on a sample of peripheral blood. These receptors were collected from a woman in her sixties or seventies with acute or convalescent COVID-19.

This rearrangement joins TRBV6-2 or TRBV6-3 to TRBJ2-5; possible D gene TRBD2, 6 bases. Germline V lookup: CDR1 MNHEY, CDR2 SVGEGT. The CDR3 runs 15 residues. The V end was cut by 2 bases, the J end by 0 bases, with 10 bases between. The CDR3 region has the DNA TGTGCCAGCAGTTACGGAGGGGTTTACCAAGAGACCCAGTACTTC. Translated, it gives CASSYGGVYQETQYF.

The chain has TRBV6-5 and TRBJ1-1; tentative D call: TRBD1 (5 bases). Trimming pared 6 bases from V and 1 base from J, leaving 9 bases between. The CDR3 runs 13 residues. Germline-derived CDR1 and CDR2 are MNHEY and SVGAGI. The CDR3 nucleotides are TGTGCCAGCAGCCACGGGGGGAACACTGAAGCTTTCTTT. Encoded protein: CASSHGGNTEAFF.

The chain couples TRBV6-5 to TRBJ2-7, with 9 bases fitting TRBD1. This CDR3 is 14 amino acids long. The germline gives CDR1 MNHEY, CDR2 SVGAGI. The ends lost 7 bases at V and 1 base at J; junction bases unmatched: 5. The DNA of the CDR3 is TGTGCCAGCAACCCGGGACAGGGATCCTACGAGCAGTACTTC. Amino acids: CASNPGQGSYEQYF.

This chain uses TRBV6-5 with TRBJ1-1; 9 nucleotides match TRBD1. The CDR3 contains 14 residues. Germline loops: CDR1 MNHEY, CDR2 SVGAGI. With V trimmed by 5 bases and J by 6 bases, 7 bases remained unmatched. CDR3 loop: CASSRDRGTAEAFF. CDR3 coding DNA: TGTGCCAGCAGTCGAGACAGGGGGACCGCTGAAGCTTTCTTT.

The genes are TRBV6-5 and TRBJ2-7, with 9 bases identical to TRBD1. This CDR3 comprises 13 residues. Germline CDR1 is MNHEY and CDR2 is SVGAGI. The trim removed 6 bases at V and 3 bases at J, leaving 3 bases unmatched. This CDR3 is CASRGQGIYEQYF. CDR3 in DNA: TGTGCCAGCAGAGGACAGGGGATCTACGAGCAGTACTTC.

The CDR3 DNA reads TGTGCCAGCACGGACAGTAAGAACTCTGGAAACACCATATATTTT. It is translated as CASTDSKNSGNTIYF. This chain joins TRBV28 and TRBJ1-3; maybe TRBD1 (6 bases). The V end was cut by 7 bases, the J end by 0 bases, with 13 bases between. CDR1 is MDHEN, CDR2 SYDVKM, per germline. The CDR3 loop spans 15 amino acids.

This rearrangement joins TRBV7-9 to TRBJ2-3; D is possibly TRBD2 (5 bases). Germline CDR1 SEHNR, CDR2 FQNEAQ (reference sequence). V lost 5 bases and J lost 5, with 14 bases in between. This CDR3 is built from 14 residues. The CDR3, as DNA: TGTGCCAGCAGCGCAATATATGCGGGAGATACGCAGTATTTT. The encoded protein is CASSAIYAGDTQYF.

The chain employs TRBV28 and TRBJ1-2; TRBD1 might be the D (5 bases). Germline CDR1 and CDR2: MDHEN and SYDVKM. This CDR3 has 14 amino acids. V was trimmed by 2 bases and J by 4 bases, leaving 11 bases between them. The CDR3, as DNA: TGTGCCAGCAGTTTACCCAGGGTGCTCTATGGCTACACCTTC. Translating it yields CASSLPRVLYGYTF.

This chain connects TRBV19 to TRBJ2-2; a weak D match, TRBD1 (6 bases). Trimming shortened V by 5 bases and J by 5 bases, and 18 bases separated the two germline ends. Germline V lookup: CDR1 LNHDA, CDR2 SQIVND (reference sequence). This CDR3 is 16 amino acids long. The CDR3 protein is CASSESTGLLTGELFF. In DNA, the CDR3 is TGTGCCAGTAGTGAATCGACAGGCCTTTTGACCGGGGAGCTGTTTTTT.

The chain has TRBV30 and TRBJ1-4, with D possibly matching TRBD1 (6 bases). The V gene lost 0 bases and the J gene lost 8 bases, with 10 bases spanning the gap. The CDR3 length is 13 residues. Germline assignment: CDR1 GTSNPN and CDR2 SVGIG (reference sequence). Here the CDR3 DNA reads TGTGCCTGGAGTGTACAGGGTCGGGAAAAACTGTTTTTT. Translation: CAWSVQGREKLFF.

The sample holds one count of this clone. The V and J genes are TRBV7-8 and TRBJ1-6; TRBD1 is a possible D gene (5 bases). V lost 1 base and J lost 9, with 10 bases in between. Germline CDR1 is SGHVS and CDR2 is FQNEAQ. The length of the CDR3 is 14 residues. The CDR3 DNA follows: TGTGCCAGCAGCTTAGTTCCGGACATTTCACCCCTCCACTTT. Translation: CASSLVPDISPLHF.

This clone occurred once. This sequence joins TRBV3-1 (or the pseudogene TRBV3-2) and TRBJ2-1; 8 nucleotides agree with TRBD2. Trimming at V came to 4 bases and at J to 2 bases, leaving 10 bases not matched to a gene. There are 17 residues in the CDR3. The germline gives CDR1 LGHDT, CDR2 YNNKEL (reference sequence). CDR3 DNA sequence: TGTGCCAGCAGCCCCCCTCGACTAGCGCCGACCTACAATGAGCAGTTCTTC. Translated, it gives CASSPPRLAPTYNEQFF.

The chain joins TRBV12-3 or TRBV12-4 to TRBJ1-6; the D is unclear. Trimming left V 3 bases short and J 10 bases short, with 10 bases between. This CDR3 is 13 amino acids long. The DNA for the CDR3 is TGTGCCAGCAGTTTGGGCCCCCCATCACCCCTCCACTTT. It yields the protein CASSLGPPSPLHF.

This clone came up a few times. The chain employs TRBV4-3 and TRBJ1-1; the D is unclear. CDR3 length: 16 amino acids. CDR1 and CDR2 (germline): LGHNA, YSLEER. Trimming took 0 bases from V and 0 from J, leaving 11 bases between them. CDR3 protein: CASSQDLRGMNTEAFF. CDR3 coding DNA: TGCGCCAGCAGCCAAGATCTCCGAGGGATGAACACTGAAGCTTTCTTT.